This T cell receptor beta chain was captured by sequencing in a study of shared T cell receptors in the human thymus. Sequenced by immunoSEQ multiplex PCR; TCRdb stores in-frame clones only, minus some. The data contain about 380,000 clones, 95% of them singletons. From germline, CDR1 is MNHEY and CDR2 SMNVEV (reference sequence). The CDR3 runs to 13 residues. The V end was cut by 5 bases, the J end by 5 bases, with 12 bases between. Source material: thymocytes. The receptor was derived from a human donor. This sequence joins TRBV27 and TRBJ2-5; D ambiguous. CDR3 sequence: CASSILSHETQYF. CDR3 DNA: TGTGCCAGCAGTATTCTTTCCCACGAGACCCAGTACTTC.